This T cell receptor (beta chain) originates from a study of cytomegalovirus exposure and HLA in healthy donors. The wider study: Approximately 190 million T cells yielded approximately 110 million unique TCR beta sequences in earlier analysis.

Notes on this clone: Its target is not known.

The V gene lost 5 bases and the J gene lost 5 bases, with 16 bases spanning the gap. The germline gives CDR1 MDHEN, CDR2 SYDVKM. There are 15 residues in the CDR3. The PCR contained 60 Vbeta and 13 Jbeta primers. Clones were read by immunoSEQ multiplex PCR, and TCRdb kept only the in-frame ones, dropping some. Of about 62,000 clones detected, around 87% appear once; the ten largest clones hold 1.4%. Study conclusions and caveats: Available immune exposure information was restricted to CMV serostatus only. Accurate predictions that matched the HLA-A and HLA-B alleles of most subjects were reportedly made from TCR beta sequences.

The clonotype comes from a man younger than 35 in good health and CMV-seronegative. The chain is built from TRBV28 and TRBJ1-5; D may be TRBD1 (5 bases). Sequenced sample: PBMCs. Here the CDR3 DNA reads TGTGCCAGCAGTGCCAGCAGGGTTGGGGATCAGCCCCAGCATTTT. Amino acids: CASSASRVGDQPQHF. The whole variable domain, filled in from reference TRBV28 and TRBJ1-5, reads DVKVTQSSRYLVKRTGEKVFLECVQDMDHENMFWYRQDPGLGLRLIYFSYDVKMKEKGDIPEGYSVSREKKERFSLILESASTNQTSMYLCASSASRVGDQPQHFGDGTRLSIL.